This T cell receptor beta chain is drawn from a study of STAT5B mutations in CD4+ large granular lymphocyte leukemia. Study results and limitations: Compared with healthy controls (2/35), patient top clones favored TRBV06 (8/27).

In the case of this clone: Its cognate antigen is unknown.

Trimming removed 10 bases at V and 1 base at J, with 13 bases between. The CDR3 is made up of 13 amino acids. The germline V gene has CDR1 MNHNS and CDR2 SASEGT. The survey-level immunoSEQ assay was used. Profiling relied on immunoSEQ multiplex PCR, and the TCRdb table lists in-frame clones only, not all of them. The sample has 30,000 to 40,000 clones; under 80% are singletons. Healthy controls were blood donor buffy coats. The TCR sequence derives from a human donor in good health. Sequenced input: CD4+ T cells from blood buffy coats. The chain is built from TRBV6-1 and TRBJ1-1; TRBD1 might be the D (6 bases). The CDR3 bases are TGTGCCAACACCAGGGGACCGAACACTGAAGCTTTCTTT. Translated: CANTRGPNTEAFF.